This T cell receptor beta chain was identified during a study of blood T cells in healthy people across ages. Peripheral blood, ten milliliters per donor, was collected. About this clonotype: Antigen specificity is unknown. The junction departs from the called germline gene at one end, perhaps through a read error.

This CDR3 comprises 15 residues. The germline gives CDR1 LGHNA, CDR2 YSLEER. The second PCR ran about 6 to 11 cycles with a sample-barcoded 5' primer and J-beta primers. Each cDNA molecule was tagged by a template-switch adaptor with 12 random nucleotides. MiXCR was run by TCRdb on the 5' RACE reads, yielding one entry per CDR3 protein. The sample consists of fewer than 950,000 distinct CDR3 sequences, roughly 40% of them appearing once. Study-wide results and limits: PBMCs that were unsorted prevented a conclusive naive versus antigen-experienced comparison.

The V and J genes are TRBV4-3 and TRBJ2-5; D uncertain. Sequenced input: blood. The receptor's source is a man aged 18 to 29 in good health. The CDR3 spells CAGSQDLTSEETQYF. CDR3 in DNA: TGCGCCGGCAGCCAAGATTTGACGAGCGAGGAGACCCAGTACTTC.